One and the same sample provided the 15 T cell receptor beta chains below, sequenced in a study of metastatic and nonmetastatic thyroid tumors. Ahead of thyroid surgery, no patient had received treatment of any kind. Via MiXCR, TCRdb re-called the PCR reads. The sample carries 6,100 or so clones, 33% recorded once. Sequenced material: adjacent normal tissue. Every receptor here comes from a male donor with papillary thyroid cancer or a benign thyroid nodule (not recorded which). Some clones in this sample may be carry-over from other donors' samples.

CDR3 protein: CASSRGLAGAYEQYF. The CDR3 DNA reads TGTGCCAGCAGCAGGGGACTAGCGGGAGCCTACGAGCAGTACTTC. This sequence joins TRBV28 and TRBJ2-7, with TRBD2 matching over 14 bases. V gave up 6 bases and J gave up 2 bases; unmatched junction bases: 3. Per germline, CDR1 MDHEN and CDR2 SYDVKM. The length of the CDR3 is 15 residues.

This chain connects TRBV20-1 to TRBJ2-1; 14 bases line up with TRBD2. After removal of 5 bases from V and 7 bases from J, the junction contained 7 bases not matched to a gene. There are 15 residues in the CDR3. The germline gives CDR1 DFQATT, CDR2 SNEGSKA (reference sequence). The CDR3 region is CSALRLAGGPNEQFF. Here the CDR3 DNA reads TGCAGTGCTCTAAGACTAGCGGGAGGGCCGAATGAGCAGTTCTTC.

The sample holds a few counts of this clone. This sequence joins TRBV2 and TRBJ1-3; 9 bases fit TRBD1. V gave up 6 bases and J gave up 8 bases; unmatched junction bases: 2. This CDR3 spans 12 amino acids. Germline lookup yields CDR1 SNHLY and CDR2 FYNNEI. This CDR3 reads CASRDRGYTIYF. The CDR3 DNA sequence: TGTGCCAGCAGGGACAGGGGCTACACCATATATTTT. Supplemented by reference TRBV2 and TRBJ1-3, the full variable domain reads EPEVTQTPSHQVTQMGQEVILRCVPISNHLYFYWYRQILGQKVEFLVSFYNNEISEKSEIFDDQFSVERPDGSNFTLKIRSTKLEDSAMYFCASRDRGYTIYFGEGSWLTVV.

This clone was seen more than once but under ten times. The gene calls are TRBV2 and TRBJ1-5, with unresolved D. The V gene lost 4 bases and the J gene lost 1 base, with 11 bases spanning the gap. Germline CDR1 and CDR2: SNHLY and FYNNEI. The CDR3 contains 15 residues. The CDR3 bases are TGTGCCAGCAGTGTTTCGGGGATGAGCAATCAGCCCCAGCATTTT. It specifies CASSVSGMSNQPQHF.

Here the CDR3 reads CSASLDRGQNTIYF. The CDR3, as DNA: TGCAGTGCTAGCCTGGACAGGGGGCAGAACACCATATATTTT. The rearrangement uses TRBV20-1 and TRBJ1-3; 11 bases agree with TRBD1. Germline V gives CDR1 DFQATT, CDR2 SNEGSKA (reference sequence). This CDR3 region has 14 residues. J gave up 7 bases and V 3 bases, and 5 bases lay outside the gene matches.

The sample holds a few counts of this clone. This chain links TRBV10-3 with TRBJ2-1; TRBD1 matches 11 bases. After removal of 6 bases from V and 3 bases from J, the junction contained 1 base not matched to a gene. CDR3 length: 14 residues. Germline V gene data show CDR1 as ENHRY and CDR2 as SYGVKD. CDR3 protein: CAIRGTGGYNEQFF. The CDR3 nucleotides are TGTGCCATCAGAGGGACAGGGGGCTACAATGAGCAGTTCTTC.

The rearrangement uses TRBV18 and TRBJ2-7, with 8 bases matching TRBD1. Germline assignment: CDR1 KGHSH and CDR2 LQKENI. The trim removed 3 bases at V and 2 bases at J, leaving 3 bases unmatched. This CDR3 contains 14 residues. CDR3 DNA sequence: TGTGCCAGCTCACCCGGGACAGGAACCTACGAGCAGTACTTC. Translating it yields CASSPGTGTYEQYF.

This clone was seen more than once but under ten times. The chain recombines TRBV20-1 with TRBJ1-6; D ambiguous. This CDR3 is built from 13 residues. The germline V gene has CDR1 DFQATT and CDR2 SNEGSKA (reference sequence). Deletions cut 0 bases from V and 5 bases from J, with 5 bases between. In DNA form, the CDR3 reads TGCAGTGCTAGAGAGATCAATAATTCACCCCTCCACTTT. Residues: CSAREINNSPLHF.

This clone was counted only a few times. This chain connects TRBV6-5 to TRBJ1-4; no definite D call. V was trimmed by 7 bases and J by 5 bases, leaving 11 bases between them. The CDR3 totals 13 residues. Germline V gives CDR1 MNHEY, CDR2 SVGAGI. The CDR3 spells CASTRRRNEKLFF. The CDR3, as DNA: TGTGCCAGCACTCGACGAAGGAATGAAAAACTGTTTTTT.

CDR3 amino acids: CASSSTREQFF. For the CDR3, the DNA is TGTGCCAGCAGCTCGACACGAGAGCAGTTCTTC. The rearrangement links TRBV5-6 to TRBJ2-1; unclear D gene. The CDR3 spans 11 residues. CDR1 is SGHDT and CDR2 is YYEEEE in the germline V gene. V lost 3 bases, J lost 10 bases, and 8 bases lay in between.

Details on this clone: Germline and junction disagree at one end, which may indicate a read error. DNA for the CDR3: TGCGCCAGCAGCTTACTCGGGTCAAACACCGGGGGGCTGTTTTTT. Translating gives CASSLLGSNTGGLFF. The rearrangement links TRBV5-1 to TRBJ2-2, with D perhaps TRBD2 (6 bases). Germline loops: CDR1 SGHRS, CDR2 YFSETQ. CDR3 length equals 15 residues.

In regard to this clone: Relative to the germline gene, one junction end is altered; a read error may explain this. J is TRBJ2-7 and V is TRBV5-1, with 7 bases aligning to TRBD2. CDR3 length: 19 residues. The germline V gene encodes CDR1 SGHRS and CDR2 YFSETQ. The CDR3 protein is CASRLGGPGTNKKDYGQYF. CDR3 DNA: TGCGCCAGCAGATTGGGTGGGCCCGGGACTAACAAGAAGGACTACGGGCAGTACTTC.

This clone occurred once. V usage is TRBV11-2 and J usage is TRBJ2-2; D might be TRBD2 (5 bases). Germline V lookup: CDR1 SGHAT, CDR2 FQNNGV. The V end was cut by 5 bases, the J end by 7 bases, with 20 bases between. CDR3 length: 16 amino acids. The CDR3 sequence: CASSPSFREYGGELFF. DNA for the CDR3: TGTGCCAGCAGCCCCTCTTTTAGGGAGTACGGCGGGGAGCTGTTTTTT.

The gene calls are TRBV5-4 and TRBJ2-7; no reliable D call. The CDR3 covers 14 residues. Germline lookup yields CDR1 SGHNT and CDR2 YYREEE (reference sequence). V lost 3 bases and J lost 3, with 13 bases in between. CDR3: CASSYSPVGYEQYF. The DNA of the CDR3 is TGTGCCAGCAGCTACTCCCCGGTCGGCTACGAGCAGTACTTC.

V is TRBV28 and J is TRBJ2-7; tentatively, D is TRBD1 (5 bases). The CDR3 contains 18 residues. The ends were cut back, 6 bases at V and 2 bases at J, with 26 bases in the middle. CDR1 and CDR2 (germline): MDHEN, SYDVKM. CDR3 region: CASSTASLDKYRAYEQYF. As DNA, the CDR3 is TGTGCCAGCAGCACCGCCTCCCTGGACAAATACCGAGCCTACGAGCAGTACTTC.